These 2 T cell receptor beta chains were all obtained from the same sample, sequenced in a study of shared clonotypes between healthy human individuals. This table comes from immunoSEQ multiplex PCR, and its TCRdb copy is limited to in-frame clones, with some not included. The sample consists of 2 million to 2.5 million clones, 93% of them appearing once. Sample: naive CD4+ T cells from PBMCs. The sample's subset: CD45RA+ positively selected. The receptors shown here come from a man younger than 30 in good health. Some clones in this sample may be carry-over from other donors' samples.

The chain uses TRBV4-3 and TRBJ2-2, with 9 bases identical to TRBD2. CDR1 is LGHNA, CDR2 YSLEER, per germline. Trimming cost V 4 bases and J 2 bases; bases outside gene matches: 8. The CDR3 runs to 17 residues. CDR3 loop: CASSPRGGALNTGELFF. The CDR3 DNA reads TGCGCCAGCAGCCCCCGCGGGGGGGCCCTAAACACCGGGGAGCTGTTTTTT.

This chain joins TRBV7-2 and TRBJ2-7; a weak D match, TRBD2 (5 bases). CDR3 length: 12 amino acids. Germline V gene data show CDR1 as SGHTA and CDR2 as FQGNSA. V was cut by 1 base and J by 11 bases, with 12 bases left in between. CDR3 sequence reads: CASSLDSSGEYF. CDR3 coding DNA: TGTGCCAGCAGCTTAGATTCCTCCGGGGAGTACTTC.